These 10 T cell receptor beta chains share one sample of origin, sequenced in a study of shared clonotypes between healthy human individuals. TCRdb's table, derived via immunoSEQ multiplex PCR, lists solely in-frame clones and lacks some. Among 2 million to 2.5 million clones listed, 90% to 97% were seen once. The source material was naive CD4+ T cells sorted from blood. Noted subset: CD45RA+ positively selected. These receptors came from a man younger than 35 in good health.

Only one count was recorded for this clone. The CDR3 protein is CASSLTTGQGTASNQPQHF. In nucleotides, the CDR3 is TGTGCCAGCAGCTTAACTACTGGACAGGGTACGGCTAGCAATCAGCCCCAGCATTTT. The chain uses TRBV7-9 and TRBJ1-5; 8 nucleotides align to TRBD1. Germline values: CDR1 SEHNR, CDR2 FQNEAQ (reference sequence). V gave up 2 bases and J gave up 0 bases; unmatched junction bases: 12. This CDR3 region has 19 residues.

As concerns this clone: Other DNA sequences in the same sample also yield this CDR3. The chain has TRBV7-9 and TRBJ2-5; D may be TRBD2 (6 bases). Germline loops: CDR1 SEHNR, CDR2 FQNEAQ (reference sequence). Trimming pared 0 bases from V and 4 bases from J, leaving 6 bases between. This CDR3 region has 13 residues. For the CDR3, the DNA is TGTGCCAGCAGCTTAGCGGGGGGAGAGACCCAGTACTTC. It specifies CASSLAGGETQYF.

This clone was seen once. The chain links TRBV23-1 to TRBJ2-5, with 8 bases identical to TRBD2. TRBV23-1 is recorded as an ORF, its role being uncertain. The V gene end was trimmed by 9 bases and the J gene end by 5 bases; junction bases not matched to a gene: 11. The CDR3 consists of 14 residues. The DNA of the CDR3 is TGCGCCAGTTCGGAAGCGGGGGCGAGGGAGACCCAGTACTTC. Translated, it gives CASSEAGARETQYF.

V gene TRBV10-1 combines with J gene TRBJ1-1, with 12 bases aligning to TRBD1. CDR3 size: 14 residues. The junction had 4 bases not matched to a gene; V was cut back by 5 bases and J by 6 bases. In germline, CDR1 is WNHNN, CDR2 SYGVQD (reference sequence). The CDR3 spells CASSRDRGLAEAFF. CDR3 DNA sequence: TGCGCCAGCAGTAGGGACAGGGGGCTGGCTGAAGCTTTCTTT.

CDR3 DNA sequence: TGTGCCTGCTCGGGGGATGGACCCCAGCATTTT. It codes for CACSGDGPQHF. The V and J genes are TRBV2 and TRBJ1-5; tentative D call: TRBD1 (5 bases). The CDR3 is 11 amino acids. The ends were cut back, 11 bases at V and 10 bases at J, with 15 bases in the middle. Germline CDR1 reads SNHLY; CDR2 reads FYNNEI.

This chain links TRBV4-1 with TRBJ1-6; D not certain. CDR3 length: 17 amino acids. CDR1 and CDR2 (germline): MGHRA, YSYEKL. Trimming took off 4 bases at V and 2 bases at J, with 15 bases between the two ends. CDR3 sequence reads: CASSLSRTTPYNSPLHF. Written as DNA, the CDR3 is TGCGCCAGCAGCCTCTCGCGGACGACGCCCTATAATTCACCCCTCCACTTT.

The rearrangement uses TRBV5-1 and TRBJ2-1; 12 nucleotides line up with TRBD2. V was pared by 0 bases and J by 13 bases, with 8 bases of the junction left unmatched. The CDR3 totals 15 residues. Per the germline V gene, CDR1 is SGHRS and CDR2 is YFSETQ. The CDR3 bases are TGCGCCAGCAGCTTGGAGGCCGGGACTAGCGGGCAACAGTTCTTC. The encoded protein is CASSLEAGTSGQQFF.

The chain uses TRBV7-9 and TRBJ1-5; D might be TRBD1 (6 bases). The CDR3 spans 16 residues. V shed 6 bases and J shed 2 bases, with 17 bases lying between them. Germline values: CDR1 SEHNR, CDR2 FQNEAQ (reference sequence). CDR3 protein: CASSSLGGIGNQPQHF. The CDR3 region has the DNA TGTGCCAGCAGTTCCTTAGGGGGAATAGGCAATCAGCCCCAGCATTTT.

V and J are TRBV6-6 and TRBJ1-5, with a tentative D call TRBD1 (5 bases). This CDR3 contains 13 residues. Germline values: CDR1 MNHNY, CDR2 SVGAGI (reference sequence). V dropped 4 bases and J dropped 7 bases, with 11 bases sitting between them. The DNA of the CDR3 is TGTGCCAGCAGTTCTCTGCAGGGACAGCCCCAGCATTTT. Amino acids: CASSSLQGQPQHF.

The rearrangement uses TRBV5-4 and TRBJ2-7; 7 bases fit TRBD1. The CDR3 consists of 15 residues. V shed 3 bases and J 2 bases; nucleotides not matched to a gene: 8. Germline CDR1 reads SGHNT; CDR2 reads YYREEE (reference sequence). The CDR3 sequence: CASSSGQPSAYEQYF. The CDR3 DNA reads TGTGCCAGCAGCTCGGGACAGCCGTCTGCCTACGAGCAGTACTTC.